This T cell receptor (beta chain) was documented in a study of radiotherapy plus CTLA-4 blockade in lung cancer. TCRdb's table, derived via immunoSEQ multiplex PCR, lists solely in-frame clones and lacks some. The sample lists 70,000 to 95,000 clones, around 83% occurring once. Here the sequenced sample was peripheral blood, taken from a patient treated with radiotherapy plus ipilimumab. The source of this sequence is a human donor with non-small cell lung cancer that progressed on radiotherapy plus ipilimumab.

The CDR3 nucleotides read TGTGCCAGCAGTCCTCCCATCCTCGAGCGGGAGGTCACAGATACGCAGTATTTT. Amino acid sequence: CASSPPILEREVTDTQYF. V usage is TRBV2 and J usage is TRBJ2-3; 9 nucleotides agree with TRBD2. This CDR3 contains 18 residues. The J segment lost 2 bases and the V segment lost 5 bases, leaving 14 bases of the junction unmatched. The germline V gene has CDR1 SNHLY and CDR2 FYNNEI. Variable domain in full (rest from reference TRBV2 and TRBJ2-3): EPEVTQTPSHQVTQMGQEVILRCVPISNHLYFYWYRQILGQKVEFLVSFYNNEISEKSEIFDDQFSVERPDGSNFTLKIRSTKLEDSAMYFCASSPPILEREVTDTQYFGPGTRLTVL.